Following are 10 T cell receptor beta chains from one sample sequenced in a study of molecular identifiers for immune sequencing clone quantification. TCRdb re-analysed the PCR reads in MiXCR, keeping a single row per CDR3 protein. Here the sample spans about 86,000 distinct CDR3 sequences, 20% to 25% being singletons. The sample taken for sequencing was naive CD8+ T cells from blood, with Jurkat cell RNA spiked in. Sample subset: FACS-sorted CD8+CD4-CCR7+CD45RA+ naive T cells. These receptor sequences come from a human donor in good health. Some libraries in this study had Jurkat cell RNA spiked in.

The CDR3 DNA is TGTGCCAGCAGTTGGGACAGATCCCCCTACGAGCAGTACTTC. It is translated as CASSWDRSPYEQYF. The rearrangement uses TRBV27 and TRBJ2-7, with 7 bases identical to TRBD1. This CDR3 region has 14 residues. From germline, CDR1 is MNHEY and CDR2 SMNVEV (reference sequence). Losses at the gene ends were 4 bases for V and 2 bases for J; bases not matched to a gene: 5.

A few counts support this clonotype. This chain connects TRBV3-1 to TRBJ2-7; D call uncertain. Looked up from germline, CDR1 is LGHDT and CDR2 is YNNKEL (reference sequence). V shed 5 bases and J shed 5 bases, with 10 bases lying between them. The CDR3 runs 12 residues. As DNA, the CDR3 is TGTGCCAGCAGCTCAGACCCCCACGAGCAGTACTTC. The encoded protein is CASSSDPHEQYF.

Only a few counts were recorded for this clonotype. The rearrangement links TRBV6-1 to TRBJ2-3; 11 bases match TRBD2. V lost 7 bases to trimming and J lost 0 bases; unmatched junction nucleotides: 6. There are 16 residues in the CDR3. Germline CDR1 and CDR2: MNHNS and SASEGT. The DNA of the CDR3 is TGTGCCAGCACCTCTAGCGGGGGGTCTAGCACAGATACGCAGTATTTT. As protein: CASTSSGGSSTDTQYF.

V gene TRBV19 combines with J gene TRBJ1-2, with D unresolved. The germline gives CDR1 LNHDA, CDR2 SQIVND (reference sequence). Trimming removed 3 bases at V and 8 bases at J, with 10 bases between. This CDR3 is built from 12 residues. CDR3 sequence: CASSIESYGYTF. CDR3 in DNA: TGTGCCAGTAGTATTGAGTCGTACGGCTACACCTTC.

This clonotype has ten or more counts. The gene calls are TRBV7-6 and TRBJ2-5; tentatively, D is TRBD1 or TRBD2 (5 bases each). Germline V gene sequence: CDR1 SGHVS, CDR2 FNYEAQ. The CDR3 contains 16 residues. V shed 2 bases and J shed 3 bases, with 16 bases lying between them. Here the CDR3 DNA reads TGTGCCAGCAGCTTAACGCCCGGGACCGGCGAAGAGACCCAGTACTTC. Protein product: CASSLTPGTGEETQYF.

This clonotype was seen at least ten times. The chain is built from TRBV7-7 and TRBJ2-3; D is undetermined. Looked up from germline, CDR1 is SSHAT and CDR2 is FNYEAQ (reference sequence). V shed 5 bases and J shed 0 bases, with 6 bases lying between them. This CDR3 is 13 amino acids long. In DNA form, the CDR3 reads TGTGCCAGCAGCCCCCTCAGCACAGATACGCAGTATTTT. Encoded protein: CASSPLSTDTQYF.

Concerning this clonotype: Without the conserved terminal phenylalanine or tryptophan, this CDR3 likely stems from a read error. For the CDR3, the DNA is TGTGCCAGCAGTTTAGGGGCCGAAGATGAGCAGTTCCTC. It encodes CASSLGAEDEQFL. The rearrangement uses TRBV28 and TRBJ2-1; tentative D call: TRBD1 (5 bases). Germline assignment: CDR1 MDHEN and CDR2 SYDVKM. This CDR3 has 13 amino acids. V lost 2 bases and J lost 8, with 10 bases in between.

This clonotype was observed at least ten times. This chain links TRBV4-1 with TRBJ2-4; no reliable D call. CDR1 and CDR2 from the germline V gene are MGHRA and YSYEKL. Deletions cut 0 bases from V and 5 bases from J, with 11 bases between. This CDR3 region has 15 residues. The CDR3 spells CASSQEIYSQNIQYF. CDR3 bases: TGCGCCAGCAGCCAAGAGATCTACTCCCAAAACATTCAGTACTTC.

This clonotype showed up many times. The V and J genes are TRBV19 and TRBJ2-3; 8 bases line up with TRBD2. From germline, CDR1 is LNHDA and CDR2 SQIVND (reference sequence). The CDR3 is 15 residues long. V lost 5 bases, J lost 4 bases, and 8 bases stayed unmatched. CDR3 in DNA: TGTGCCAGTAGTCCCCTGGGTAGCGGGGCAGATACGCAGTATTTT. Amino acid sequence: CASSPLGSGADTQYF.

This clonotype was observed at least ten times. The rearrangement links TRBV7-6 to TRBJ1-5, with TRBD1 identical over 8 bases. The CDR3 is made up of 16 amino acids. The V and J ends lost 5 bases and 7 bases, in that order; junction bases with no gene match: 13. Per germline, CDR1 SGHVS and CDR2 FNYEAQ. The CDR3 coding sequence is TGTGCCAGCAGCCCAGGGCCTACAGGGGGGGGACAGCCCCAGCATTTT. Translated, it gives CASSPGPTGGGQPQHF.